Shown below are 15 T cell receptor beta chains from a single sample sequenced in a study of shared clonotypes between healthy human individuals. The data were produced by immunoSEQ multiplex PCR, yet TCRdb's version contains in-frame clones alone and is incomplete. Here the sample spans under 120,000 clones, about 70% being singletons. The sequenced sample was memory CD8+ T cells sorted from blood. Stated subset: CD45RO+ cells pooled with CCR7-negative TemRA cells. The receptors were sampled from a woman in her 30s in good health.

This chain connects TRBV27 to TRBJ2-5; 7 nucleotides match TRBD1. CDR3 length equals 13 residues. Germline CDR1 reads MNHEY; CDR2 reads SMNVEV (reference sequence). The junction had 5 bases not matched to a gene; V was cut back by 5 bases and J by 5 bases. CDR3 nucleotides: TGTGCCAGCAGTCTTCACAGGGGTGAGACCCAGTACTTC. It encodes CASSLHRGETQYF.

V and J are TRBV7-2 and TRBJ2-7; D remains ambiguous. V lost 4 bases and J 3 bases, leaving 19 bases between the germline ends. Germline values: CDR1 SGHTA, CDR2 FQGNSA. The CDR3 contains 16 residues. Written as DNA, the CDR3 is TGTGCCAGCAGCTCGACGAGTGTAGGGAAAAACTACGAGCAGTACTTC. The encoded protein is CASSSTSVGKNYEQYF.

The V call is TRBV27, the J call TRBJ2-1; 7 bases are a match to TRBD2. The junction had 10 bases not matched to a gene; V was cut back by 5 bases and J by 6 bases. CDR1 is MNHEY, CDR2 SMNVEV, per germline (reference sequence). The CDR3 runs to 15 residues. The CDR3 here is CASSPERDVVNEQFF. In nucleotides, the CDR3 is TGTGCCAGCAGTCCCGAGCGGGATGTAGTCAATGAGCAGTTCTTC.

V usage is TRBV2 and J usage is TRBJ2-2, with D maybe TRBD1 (6 bases). The CDR3 loop spans 15 amino acids. V was cut by 2 bases and J by 4 bases, with 11 bases left in between. Germline V gene lookup returns CDR1 SNHLY and CDR2 FYNNEI. The CDR3 nucleotides read TGTGCCAGCAGTGAAACAGGGATGGCCACCGGGGAGCTGTTTTTT. This sequence encodes CASSETGMATGELFF.

V is TRBV27 and J is TRBJ2-7; 14 bases line up with TRBD2. Germline CDR1 is MNHEY and CDR2 is SMNVEV (reference sequence). The V segment lost 5 bases and the J segment 7 bases; nucleotides outside the gene matches: 7. The CDR3 runs 15 residues. This CDR3 is CASSPGTSGSREQYF. Written as DNA, the CDR3 is TGTGCCAGCAGTCCCGGGACTAGCGGGAGCAGGGAGCAGTACTTC.

This clone occurred a few times. The V and J genes are TRBV19 and TRBJ2-3, with D maybe TRBD2 (7 bases). V lost 8 bases, J lost 2 bases, and 14 bases lay in between. CDR3 size: 14 residues. Germline assignment: CDR1 LNHDA and CDR2 SQIVND (reference sequence). CDR3 protein: CASRTAGNTDTQYF. The CDR3 DNA reads as TGTGCCAGTCGGACAGCGGGGAACACAGATACGCAGTATTTT. The full variable domain, rest sourced from reference TRBV19 and TRBJ2-3, is DGGITQSPKYLFRKEGQNVTLSCEQNLNHDAMYWYRQDPGQGLRLIYYSQIVNDFQKGDIAEGYSVSREKKESFPLTVTSAQKNPTAFYLCASRTAGNTDTQYFGPGTRLTVL.

This chain connects TRBV6-5 to TRBJ2-3; a weak D match, TRBD1 (6 bases). This CDR3 has 15 residues. CDR1 is MNHEY, CDR2 SVGAGI, per germline. The germline V and J ends were trimmed by 6 bases and 2 bases, with 15 bases remaining between them. DNA for the CDR3: TGTGCCAGCAGCCCTTCGGACAGACTCACAGATACGCAGTATTTT. It encodes CASSPSDRLTDTQYF.

The rearrangement links TRBV4-1 to TRBJ2-1, with D perhaps being TRBD1 or TRBD2 (5 bases each). V gave up 2 bases and J gave up 0 bases, with 23 bases separating them. This CDR3 has 20 amino acids. The V gene's germline CDR1 is MGHRA and CDR2 YSYEKL. The CDR3 sequence: CASSQPTLRDAANSYNEQFF. CDR3 sequence (DNA): TGCGCCAGCAGCCAACCAACACTCCGGGACGCCGCCAACTCCTACAATGAGCAGTTCTTC.

The chain employs TRBV28 and TRBJ2-7; D gene ambiguous. The germline V gene has CDR1 MDHEN and CDR2 SYDVKM. V lost 5 bases, J lost 1 base, and 3 bases lay in between. This CDR3 has 11 amino acids. This CDR3 reads CASSRSYEQYF. The CDR3 DNA is TGTGCCAGCAGTAGATCCTACGAGCAGTACTTC.

Details on this clone: The conserved closing phenylalanine or tryptophan is absent in this CDR3, likely reflecting a read error. The limits of the CDR3 on the DNA are not certain, so only TCRdb's listed CDR3 is given. V is TRBV2 and J is TRBJ1-2. Germline V CDR1 and CDR2: SNHLY, FYNNEI. Ends included, the CDR3 has 16 residues. The CDR3 protein is CASSDFAPMKDLWLHL.

This clone was seen repeatedly, ten times or more. In nucleotides, the CDR3 is TGTGCCAGCAGCCCCCACTACGCCGATGAGCAGTTCTTC. It specifies CASSPHYADEQFF. The chain uses TRBV7-9 and TRBJ2-1; D is undetermined. The V end was cut by 5 bases, the J end by 8 bases, with 13 bases between. Germline assignment: CDR1 SEHNR and CDR2 FQNEAQ (reference sequence). The CDR3 extends over 13 amino acids.

This clone has more than one count but fewer than ten. The V and J genes are TRBV11-2 and TRBJ2-7; possible D gene TRBD2, 6 bases. CDR3 length: 17 amino acids. Germline lookup yields CDR1 SGHAT and CDR2 FQNNGV. The V gene lost 0 bases and the J gene lost 3 bases, with 18 bases spanning the gap. CDR3: CASSLDLLGSSDYEQYF. CDR3 DNA sequence: TGTGCCAGCAGCTTAGACCTCCTTGGATCTAGCGACTACGAGCAGTACTTC.

This clone was seen ten or more times. The chain recombines TRBV2 with TRBJ1-5, with D possibly being TRBD1 (6 bases). The V gene lost 5 bases and the J gene lost 0 bases, with 11 bases spanning the gap. Looked up from germline, CDR1 is SNHLY and CDR2 is FYNNEI. The CDR3 extends over 15 amino acids. CDR3 sequence reads: CASSKDRDSNQPQHF. The CDR3 region has the DNA TGTGCCAGCAGTAAGGACAGAGATAGCAATCAGCCCCAGCATTTT.

In this sample, this clone turned up many times. This chain links TRBV27 with TRBJ2-2; 14 bases line up with TRBD2. Germline V lookup: CDR1 MNHEY, CDR2 SMNVEV (reference sequence). With V trimmed by 2 bases and J by 6 bases, 14 bases remained unmatched. The CDR3 runs to 20 residues. CDR3 in DNA: TGTGCCAGCAGTTTAAATATGAGACTAGCGGGAGGGCCAGGAGCCGGGGAGCTGTTTTTT. This encodes CASSLNMRLAGGPGAGELFF.

This clone appeared once. The gene calls are TRBV5-8 and TRBJ2-1; 11 bases line up with TRBD2. From germline, CDR1 is SGHTS and CDR2 YDEGEE. The length of the CDR3 is 15 residues. After removal of 0 bases from V and 10 bases from J, the junction contained 6 bases not matched to a gene. The DNA for the CDR3 is TGTGCCAGCAGCTTGGCACTAGCGGGAGTCAGGGAGCAGTTCTTC. The encoded protein is CASSLALAGVREQFF.